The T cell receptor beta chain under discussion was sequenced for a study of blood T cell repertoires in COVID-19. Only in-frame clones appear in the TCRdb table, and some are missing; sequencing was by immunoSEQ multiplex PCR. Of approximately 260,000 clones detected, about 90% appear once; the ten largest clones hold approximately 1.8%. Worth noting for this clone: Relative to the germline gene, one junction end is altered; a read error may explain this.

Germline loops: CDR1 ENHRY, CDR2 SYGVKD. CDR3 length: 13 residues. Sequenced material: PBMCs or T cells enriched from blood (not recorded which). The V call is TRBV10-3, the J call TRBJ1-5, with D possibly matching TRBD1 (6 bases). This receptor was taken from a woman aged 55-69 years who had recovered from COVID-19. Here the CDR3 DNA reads TGTGCCGTCAGGGGCCTGTTTGATCAGCCCCAGCATTTT. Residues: CAVRGLFDQPQHF.